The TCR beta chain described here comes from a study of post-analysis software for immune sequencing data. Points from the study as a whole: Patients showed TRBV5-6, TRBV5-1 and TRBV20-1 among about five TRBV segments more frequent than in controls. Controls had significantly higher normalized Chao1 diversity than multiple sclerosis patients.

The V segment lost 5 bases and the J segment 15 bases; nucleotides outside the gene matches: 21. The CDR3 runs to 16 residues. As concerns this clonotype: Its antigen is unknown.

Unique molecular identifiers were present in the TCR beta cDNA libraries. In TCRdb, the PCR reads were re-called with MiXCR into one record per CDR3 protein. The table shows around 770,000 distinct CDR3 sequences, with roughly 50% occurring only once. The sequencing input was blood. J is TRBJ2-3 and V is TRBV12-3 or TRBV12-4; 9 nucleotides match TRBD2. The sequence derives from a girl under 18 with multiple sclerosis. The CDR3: CASSPRTSVSADTEYF. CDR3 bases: TGTGCCAGCAGTCCTCGGACTAGCGTGAGTGCAGATACGGAATATTTT.